The T cell receptor beta chain under discussion was sequenced for a study of a mutant IDH1 vaccine in newly diagnosed glioma. Study-wide background: Vaccines began 4-6 weeks after radiotherapy alone, or with temozolomide cycles. Treated patients were approximately 60% male, roughly 40% female, mean age about 41 years. Those enrolled had earlier been treated with radiotherapy, temozolomide, or both, mostly both. Study-level points and caveats: Changes to the top peripheral T cell clonotypes appeared unrelated to pseudoprogression.

Indicated time point: week 23, last vaccination. Vaccine doses each comprised 300 ug of mutant IDH1 20-mer peptide, with topical imiquimod. CDR3 size: 15 residues. V shed 4 bases and J shed 0 bases, with 12 bases lying between them. CDR1 and CDR2 (germline): MDHEN, SYDVKM. Notes on this clone: Its cognate antigen is unknown.

Method: immunoSEQ multiplex PCR; TCRdb's copy keeps in-frame clones and lacks some. Of tens of thousands of clones listed, roughly 85% were seen once; the top ten hold over 2%. The clonotype originates from a man aged 25 to 40 with glioma. Some clones in this sample may be carry-over from other donors' samples. The material was PBMCs, obtained from a glioma patient whose treatment included an IDH1 peptide vaccine. The rearrangement uses TRBV28 and TRBJ1-2; a weak D match, TRBD1 (6 bases). In nucleotides, the CDR3 is TGTGCCAGCAGTTCCGCCGGGACAACTAACTATGGCTACACCTTC. Protein product: CASSSAGTTNYGYTF.